This TCR beta chain stems from a study of T cells after yellow fever vaccination (dated by TCRdb to about 2019). Regarding the complete study: Libraries from fractions with low cell numbers were prepared with the SMART-Seq v4 Ultra Low Input RNA kit. Blood was collected at multiple timepoints before and after primary and secondary immunization, and bulk PBMC replicates and cell subsets were isolated. To track T-cell clones before and after primary and booster YFV17D yellow fever vaccination, bulk TCR alpha and beta repertoires were sequenced longitudinally. Two healthy male donors made up the cohort, one aged 18 to 30 years and the other aged 30 to 39 years. What the work shows at the level of the full study, not this receptor alone: The study included only a couple of donors, which limits how far the findings can be generalized. A small fraction of clonotypes showed up in both the CD4 and CD8 compartments, probably as a result of convergent recombination. After the booster, most clones that had expanded after primary vaccination were detected again (approximately 97% of CD4 and 88% of CD8), suggesting broad maintenance of memory. Computational filtering was needed because FACS-sorted repertoires could contain abundant contaminating clonotypes from the bulk population. Compared with the primary T-cell response, the secondary T-cell response was faster but weaker, reaching its peak on day 5 rather than on day 15.

This clonotype was seen more than once but under ten times. The antigen it binds to is not known. Per-nucleotide qualities are absent, and no much larger clonotype sits a single base away. TCR cDNA was made using 5'RACE template switching, a step that added a universal primer site and unique molecular identifiers. cDNA synthesis was primed from both the TCR alpha and TCR beta constant segments. Library amplification used two PCR steps, and the second PCR step added sample barcodes and sequencing adapters. Sequencing of libraries was performed on Illumina HiSeq 2500 (2x100 bp) or NovaSeq (2x150 bp). The study's own analysis went as follows. Reads were demultiplexed and collapsed into UMI consensus sequences with MIGEC, and V(D)J alignment was performed with MiXCR. Vaccine-responding clonotypes were defined with edgeR using replicate PBMC samples, requiring FDR below 0.01 and a log2 fold change above 5 up to day 15. Each bulk clonotype received a CD4 or CD8 identity based on whether the sequenced CD4 or CD8 repertoire contained that clonotype at higher abundance. TCRdb applied fastp at Q25 and MiXCR to the public reads, then kept only in-frame beta chains. CDR3 protein sequences are deduplicated, and each keeps its most common genes and DNA. The V and J calls come from TCRdb's annotation, not from the publication. This sample comprises about 550,000 distinct CDR3 sequences, 15% to 20% of them detected only once. Around 15% of the sample comes from the top ten.

The label giving this sample's treatment or condition can be read as: live attenuated yellow fever vaccine strain. At every blood-draw timepoint, two biological replicates of bulk PBMCs were collected. A standard Ficoll-Paque protocol was used to isolate PBMCs from peripheral blood. RNA was extracted with TriZol from bulk PBMCs, CD4 and CD8 fractions, and dextramer-positive and dextramer-negative fractions. As encoded in the germline V gene, CDR1 is SGHDT while CDR2 is YYEEEE. Inclusive of the bounding cysteine and phenylalanine, the CDR3 is 15 residues long. Only CDR3 DNA remains: 45 bases, in frame from the first base. Trimming costs V 4 bases and J 8 bases, and their ends lie 19 bases apart.

The origin of this receptor is a man in his thirties or forties who received the YFV17D yellow fever vaccine. The starting material was PBMCs, obtained 15 days after the yellow fever booster vaccination. This chain is built from TRBV5-6 and TRBJ2-1; the D gene could be either TRBD1 or TRBD2, each agreeing at 6 bases. The DNA is as follows: TGTGCCAGCAGCGCGGGGACACAGGTGTACCATGAGCAGTTCTTC. Its protein reads: CASSAGTQVYHEQFF.